The present T cell receptor beta chain was sequenced within a study of T cell repertoires in cytomegalovirus infection. TCRdb reanalysed the reads using MiXCR and keeps one entry per CDR3 protein. Of about 700,000 distinct CDR3 sequences in the sample, around 30% are singletons; the top ten hold 15% to 20%. With 7 bases removed from V and 3 bases from J, the gap between germline ends came to 18 bases. Germline CDR1 is LNHNV and CDR2 is YYDKDF (reference sequence). The CDR3 is 15 residues long. A note on this clonotype: What it binds is unknown.

The chain links TRBV15 to TRBJ2-5; D gene unclear. This sequence was found in a human donor in good health (CMV status not recorded). Some clones in this sample may be carry-over from other donors' samples. The source material was cultured PBMCs, sampled from culture after CMV antigen stimulation. The CDR3 bases are TGTGCCACCACTAAGAGGAGTACGGGCGAAGAGACCCAGTACTTC. Translating gives CATTKRSTGEETQYF.